This T cell receptor (beta chain) was documented in a study of shared clonotypes between healthy human individuals. The study's findings and limits: Sorted-subset sequencing, rarefaction showed, was incomplete despite large depth.

Produced via immunoSEQ multiplex PCR; TCRdb's table is partial and in-frame only. Of 2 million to 2.5 million clones in the sample, approximately 96% are singletons; the top ten hold less than 0.15%. Of note for this clone: Its matching antigen is unknown.

Germline values: CDR1 MNHEY, CDR2 SMNVEV (reference sequence). The CDR3 has 14 residues. Trimming took off 6 bases at V and 3 bases at J, with 15 bases between the two ends. Nashville, Tennessee was home to all donors, each a Caucasian adult. CD4+ cells underwent separation, giving CD45RA+ naive and CD45RA-negative memory subsets. Sample: naive CD4+ T cells sorted from blood. Noted subset: CD45RA+ positively selected. This TCR was sampled from a man younger than 35 in good health. This chain links TRBV27 with TRBJ2-7; D is perhaps TRBD1 (6 bases). CDR3 coding DNA: TGTGCCAGCAGCCCCAGAGGGGGTCACTACGAGCAGTACTTC. It translates to CASSPRGGHYEQYF.